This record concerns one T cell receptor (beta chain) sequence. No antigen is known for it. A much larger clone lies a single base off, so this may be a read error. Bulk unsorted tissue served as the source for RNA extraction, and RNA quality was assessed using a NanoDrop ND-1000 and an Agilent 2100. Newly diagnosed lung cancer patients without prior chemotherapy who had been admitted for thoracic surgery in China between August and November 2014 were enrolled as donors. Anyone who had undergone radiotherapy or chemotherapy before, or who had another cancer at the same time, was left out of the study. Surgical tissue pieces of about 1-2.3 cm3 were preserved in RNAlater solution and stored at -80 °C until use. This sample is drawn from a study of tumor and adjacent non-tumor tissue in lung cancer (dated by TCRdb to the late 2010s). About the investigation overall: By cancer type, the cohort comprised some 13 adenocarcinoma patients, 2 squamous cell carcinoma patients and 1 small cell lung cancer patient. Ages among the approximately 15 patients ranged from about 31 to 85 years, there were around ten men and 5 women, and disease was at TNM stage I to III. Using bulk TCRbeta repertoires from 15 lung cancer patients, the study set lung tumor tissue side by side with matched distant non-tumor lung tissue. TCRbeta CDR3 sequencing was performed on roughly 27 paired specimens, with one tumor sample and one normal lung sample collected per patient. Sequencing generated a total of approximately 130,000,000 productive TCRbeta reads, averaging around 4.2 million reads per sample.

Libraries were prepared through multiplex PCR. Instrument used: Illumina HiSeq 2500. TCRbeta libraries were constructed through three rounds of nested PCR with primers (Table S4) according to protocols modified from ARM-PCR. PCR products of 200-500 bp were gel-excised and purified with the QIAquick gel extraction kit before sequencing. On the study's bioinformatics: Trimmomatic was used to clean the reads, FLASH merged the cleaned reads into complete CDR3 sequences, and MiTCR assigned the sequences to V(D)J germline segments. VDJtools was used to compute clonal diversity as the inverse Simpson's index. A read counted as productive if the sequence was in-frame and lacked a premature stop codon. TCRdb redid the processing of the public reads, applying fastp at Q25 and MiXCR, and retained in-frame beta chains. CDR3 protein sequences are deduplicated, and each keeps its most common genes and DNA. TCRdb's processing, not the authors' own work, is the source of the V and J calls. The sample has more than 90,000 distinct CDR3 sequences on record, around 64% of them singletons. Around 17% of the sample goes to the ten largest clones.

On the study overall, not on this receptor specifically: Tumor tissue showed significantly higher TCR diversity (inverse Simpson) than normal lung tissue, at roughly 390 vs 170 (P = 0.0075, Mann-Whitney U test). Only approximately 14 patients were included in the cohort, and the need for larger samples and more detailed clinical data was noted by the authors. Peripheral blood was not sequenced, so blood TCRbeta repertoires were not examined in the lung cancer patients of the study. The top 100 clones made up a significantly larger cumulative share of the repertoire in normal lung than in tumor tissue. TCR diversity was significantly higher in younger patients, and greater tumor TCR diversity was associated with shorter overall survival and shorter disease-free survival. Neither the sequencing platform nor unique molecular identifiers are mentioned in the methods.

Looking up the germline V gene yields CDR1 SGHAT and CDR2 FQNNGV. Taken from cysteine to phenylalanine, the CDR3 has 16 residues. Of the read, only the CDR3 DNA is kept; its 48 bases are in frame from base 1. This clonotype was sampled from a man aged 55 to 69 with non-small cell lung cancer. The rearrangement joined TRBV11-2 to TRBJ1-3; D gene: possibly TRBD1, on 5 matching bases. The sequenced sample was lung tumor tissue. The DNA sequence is TGTGTCAGCAGCTTACTACAGGCCCTCTCTGGAAACACCATATATTTT. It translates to CVSSLLQALSGNTIYF.